This T cell receptor beta chain derives from a study of CD8 T cells in Susac syndrome. The CDR3 spans 12 residues. The germline CDR1 and CDR2 sequences are GTSNPN and SVGIG (reference sequence). Roughly 0.45 to 1 ug RNA was reverse transcribed with random hexamers. TCRdb analysed the immunoSEQ multiplex PCR reads with MiXCR anew, one entry per CDR3 protein. In the table there are 160,000 or so distinct CDR3 sequences, 94% of which are singletons. As regards this clonotype: An end of the junction differs from the germline gene, which may be a read error.

The chain carries TRBV30 and TRBJ2-5, with 11 bases matching TRBD1. The sequence was obtained from a human donor with Susac syndrome. Sequencing was performed on CD4+ T cells from PBMCs. CDR3 nucleotides: TGTGCCTCCACGGACAGGGGGCGACCGATGGACTTC. It specifies CASTDRGRPMDF.